The T cell receptor beta chain under discussion was sequenced for a study of Ad26.COV2.S vaccination and SARS-CoV-2 variants. Study-level information: Of the COV1001 trial arms, the Ad26.COV2.S arm included the donor. The authors gave Ad26.COV2.S intramuscularly, either once or twice 56 days apart.

V was shortened by 6 bases and J by 3 bases, with 17 bases between the two germline ends. The CDR3 runs to 15 residues. Germline CDR1 is MDHEN and CDR2 is SYDVKM. Regarding treatment: about 20 received Ad26.COV2.S at low or high dose, single or two shots; several received placebo; per-sample allocation not given. Samples came from day 63 after the first vaccine or placebo injection. Profiling relied on immunoSEQ multiplex PCR, and the TCRdb table lists in-frame clones only, not all of them. This sample carries approximately 420,000 clones, about 88% of them seen once, and the ten largest clones take 3.5%.

This sequence joins TRBV28 and TRBJ1-2, with unresolved D. Sequences were derived from peripheral blood, sampled in a trial of Ad26.COV2.S vaccine versus placebo. The source is a person between 18 and 65 years old who received the Ad26.COV2.S COVID-19 vaccine or a placebo. The CDR3, as DNA: TGTGCCAGCAGCTCGGCGGGAGGGCGCGACTATGGCTACACCTTC. This sequence encodes CASSSAGGRDYGYTF.